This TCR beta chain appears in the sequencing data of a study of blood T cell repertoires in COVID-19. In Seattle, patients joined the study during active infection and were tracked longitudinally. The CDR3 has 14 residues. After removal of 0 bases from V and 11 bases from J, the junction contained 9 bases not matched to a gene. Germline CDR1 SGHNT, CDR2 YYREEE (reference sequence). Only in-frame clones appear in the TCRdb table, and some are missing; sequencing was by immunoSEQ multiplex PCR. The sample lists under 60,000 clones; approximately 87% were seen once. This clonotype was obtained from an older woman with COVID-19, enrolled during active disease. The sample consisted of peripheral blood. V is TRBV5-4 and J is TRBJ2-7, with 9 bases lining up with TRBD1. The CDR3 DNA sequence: TGTGCCAGCAGCTTGGGTAACCGGGACAGGGAAGAGTACTTC. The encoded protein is CASSLGNRDREEYF.